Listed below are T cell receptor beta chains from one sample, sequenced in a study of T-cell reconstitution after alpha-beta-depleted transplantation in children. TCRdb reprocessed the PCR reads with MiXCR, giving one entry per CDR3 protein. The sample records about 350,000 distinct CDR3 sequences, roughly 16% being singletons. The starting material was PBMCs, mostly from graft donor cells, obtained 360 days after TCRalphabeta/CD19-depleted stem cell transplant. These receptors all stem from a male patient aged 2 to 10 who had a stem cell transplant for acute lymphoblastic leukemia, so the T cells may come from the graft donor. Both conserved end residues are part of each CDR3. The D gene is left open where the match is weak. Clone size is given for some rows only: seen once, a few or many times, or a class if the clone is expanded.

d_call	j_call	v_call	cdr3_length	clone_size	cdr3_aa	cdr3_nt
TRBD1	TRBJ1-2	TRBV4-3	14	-	CASSQAGGASSYTF	TGCGCCAGCAGCCAAGCAGGGGGCGCGAGTAGCTACACCTTC
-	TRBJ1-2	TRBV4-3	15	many	CASSQTHGQPGGYTF	TGCGCCAGCAGCCAAACCCACGGGCAGCCGGGGGGCTACACCTTC
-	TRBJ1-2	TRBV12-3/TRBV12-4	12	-	CASGMSDYGYTF	TGTGCCAGCGGGATGAGCGACTATGGCTACACCTTC
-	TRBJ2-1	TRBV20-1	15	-	CSARPQLGSYNEQFF	TGCAGTGCTAGACCCCAACTCGGGTCCTACAATGAGCAGTTCTTC
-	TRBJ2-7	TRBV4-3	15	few	CASSQAGTEAYEQYF	TGCGCCAGCAGCCAAGCGGGGACGGAGGCCTACGAGCAGTACTTC
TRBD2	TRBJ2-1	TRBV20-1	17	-	CSARARPRTSPYNEQFF	TGCAGTGCTAGAGCCCGCCCTCGGACTAGCCCGTACAATGAGCAGTTCTTC
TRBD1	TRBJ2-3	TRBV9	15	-	CASSPGQGYTDTQYF	TGTGCCAGCAGCCCGGGACAGGGCTACACAGATACGCAGTATTTT
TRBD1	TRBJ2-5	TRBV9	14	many	CASSVATGGETQYF	TGTGCCAGCAGCGTAGCTACAGGGGGGGAGACCCAGTACTTC
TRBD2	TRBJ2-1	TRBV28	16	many	CASSFTTSGYYNEQFF	TGTGCCAGCAGTTTTACGACTAGCGGGTACTACAATGAGCAGTTCTTC
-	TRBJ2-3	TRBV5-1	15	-	CASSSTMGAADTQYF	TGCGCCAGCAGCTCCACAATGGGAGCTGCGGATACGCAGTATTTT
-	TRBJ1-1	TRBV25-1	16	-	CASSESGPRGTEGAFF	TGTGCCAGCAGTGAATCGGGACCTCGGGGCACGGAGGGAGCTTTCTTT
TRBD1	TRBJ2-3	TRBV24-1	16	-	CATSDRGQGGTDTQYF	TGTGCCACCAGTGACCGAGGACAGGGGGGCACAGATACGCAGTATTTT
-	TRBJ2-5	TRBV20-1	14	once	CSALPGGLQETQYF	TGCAGTGCTTTGCCGGGCGGTTTGCAAGAGACCCAGTACTTC
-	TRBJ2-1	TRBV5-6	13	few	CASSNNRVGEQFF	TGTGCCAGCAGCAATAACAGGGTAGGTGAGCAGTTCTTC
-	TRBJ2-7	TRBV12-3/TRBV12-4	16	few	CASSLGPDSWSYEQYF	TGTGCCAGCAGCCTAGGCCCGGACAGTTGGTCCTACGAGCAGTACTTC
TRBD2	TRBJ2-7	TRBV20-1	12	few	CTIAGLAYEQYF	TGCACCATAGCGGGACTTGCCTACGAGCAGTACTTC
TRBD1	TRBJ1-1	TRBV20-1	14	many	CSASSGTVNTEAFF	TGCAGTGCTAGCTCAGGGACAGTCAACACTGAAGCTTTCTTT
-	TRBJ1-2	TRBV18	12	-	CASSPRVYGYTF	TGTGCCAGCTCACCCAGGGTCTATGGCTACACCTTC
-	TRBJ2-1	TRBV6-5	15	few	CASSHPRGSYNEQFF	TGTGCCAGCAGTCACCCGCGAGGGAGCTACAATGAGCAGTTCTTC
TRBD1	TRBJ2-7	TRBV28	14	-	CASSTGTAAYEQYF	TGTGCCAGCAGCACCGGGACAGCTGCCTACGAGCAGTACTTC
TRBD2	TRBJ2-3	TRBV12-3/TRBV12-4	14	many	CASSLLLAGDTQYF	TGTGCCAGCAGTTTGTTACTAGCGGGCGATACGCAGTATTTT
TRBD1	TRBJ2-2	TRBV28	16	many	CASSLAIHRGTGELFF	TGTGCCAGCAGCCTCGCCATTCACAGGGGAACCGGGGAGCTGTTTTTT
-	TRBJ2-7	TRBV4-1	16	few	CASSQDGQGGAYEQYF	TGCGCCAGCAGCCAAGATGGGCAGGGAGGTGCCTACGAGCAGTACTTC
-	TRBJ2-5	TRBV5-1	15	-	CASSLAPRLSETQYF	TGCGCCAGCAGCTTGGCCCCGCGACTTTCGGAGACCCAGTACTTC
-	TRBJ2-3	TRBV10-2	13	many	CASSDPPGDTQYF	TGCGCCAGCAGTGATCCCCCCGGGGATACGCAGTATTTT
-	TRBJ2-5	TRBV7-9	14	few	CASSLGLGSETQYF	TGTGCCAGCAGCTTAGGTTTGGGATCGGAGACCCAGTACTTC
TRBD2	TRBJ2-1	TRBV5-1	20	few	CASSLGRAPVLAGPYNEQFF	TGCGCCAGCAGCTTAGGGAGGGCCCCTGTGTTAGCGGGACCCTACAATGAGCAGTTCTTC
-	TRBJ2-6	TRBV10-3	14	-	CAIMDGGGANVLTF	TGTGCCATCATGGACGGCGGTGGGGCCAACGTCCTGACTTTC
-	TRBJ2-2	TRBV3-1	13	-	CASSQDWSGELFF	TGTGCCAGCAGCCAAGATTGGAGCGGGGAGCTGTTTTTT
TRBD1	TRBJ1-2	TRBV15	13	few	CATRSDRGYGYTF	TGTGCCACCAGGTCGGACAGGGGATATGGCTACACCTTC
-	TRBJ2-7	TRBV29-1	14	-	CSVDLGQSGNEQYF	TGCAGCGTTGACCTAGGACAGTCCGGGAACGAGCAGTACTTC
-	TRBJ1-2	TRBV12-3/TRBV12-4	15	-	CASTPGGREHYGYTF	TGTGCCAGCACCCCGGGGGGCAGGGAACACTATGGCTACACCTTC
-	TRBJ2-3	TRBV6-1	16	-	CASSIPGLTSTDTQYF	TGTGCCAGCAGTATCCCGGGCCTAACTAGCACAGATACGCAGTATTTT
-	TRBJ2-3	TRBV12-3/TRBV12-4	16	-	CASSPLTGPVTDTQYF	TGTGCCAGCAGTCCCCTCACTGGTCCGGTCACAGATACGCAGTATTTT
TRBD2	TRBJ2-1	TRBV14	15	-	CASSPGTSGHNEQFF	TGTGCCAGCAGCCCCGGGACTAGTGGGCACAATGAGCAGTTCTTC
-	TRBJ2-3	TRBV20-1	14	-	CSARDQRDSDTQYF	TGCAGTGCTAGAGATCAAAGAGACTCAGATACGCAGTATTTT
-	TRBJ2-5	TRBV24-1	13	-	CATSDPHQETQYF	TGTGCCACCAGTGACCCTCACCAAGAGACCCAGTACTTC
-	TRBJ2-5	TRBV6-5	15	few	CASSYSQEVQETQYF	TGTGCCAGCAGTTACTCACAGGAGGTCCAAGAGACCCAGTACTTC
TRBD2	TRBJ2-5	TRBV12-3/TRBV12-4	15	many	CASSLASGRRETQYF	TGTGCCAGCAGTTTAGCTAGCGGGAGACGGGAGACCCAGTACTTC
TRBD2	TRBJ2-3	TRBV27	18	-	CASSPGPGLAVSTDTQYF	TGTGCCAGCAGTCCAGGGCCTGGGCTAGCGGTGAGCACAGATACGCAGTATTTT
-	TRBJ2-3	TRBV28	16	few	CASSLNLRTDTDTQYF	TGTGCCAGCAGTTTAAATCTCCGGACAGACACAGATACGCAGTATTTT